The entry below gives a single T cell receptor (beta chain) sequence along with its context. This entry is derived from a study of cytomegalovirus exposure and HLA in healthy donors. Both 60 Vbeta primers and 13 Jbeta primers went into the PCR. Clones were sequenced by immunoSEQ multiplex PCR, and TCRdb holds only the in-frame ones, with some missing. The sample records 100,000 to 150,000 clones, around four fifths being singletons. There are 15 residues in the CDR3. V lost 5 bases and J 5 bases, leaving 18 bases between the germline ends. CDR1 and CDR2 (germline): MNHNS, SASEGT. V is TRBV6-1 and J is TRBJ1-2, with D perhaps matching TRBD1 (5 bases). The origin of this receptor is a human donor in good health. The source material was PBMCs. CDR3 sequence (DNA): TGTGCCAGCAGTATGGGGGGTAGTGGAGAATATGGCTACACCTTC. Residues: CASSMGGSGEYGYTF.